This is a list of T cell receptor beta chains from one sample in a study of blood T cell repertoires in COVID-19. Assay used: immunoSEQ multiplex PCR; TCRdb lists only in-frame clones, some missing. The data contain approximately 310,000 clones, 70% to 90% of them singletons. Sequencing was carried out using peripheral blood. The receptors here all came from a woman aged 50 to 60 who had recovered from COVID-19. Both conserved end residues are part of each CDR3. D genes are given only for firm matches. Expanded clones are given a class, and other clones once, few, many or no size at all.

size: .
V: TRBV19
length: 14
J: TRBJ1-3
D: .
CDR3: CASSPGDAGNTIYF
DNA: TGTGCCAGTAGTCCAGGGGACGCTGGAAACACCATATATTTT

size: .
V: TRBV4-3
length: 15
J: TRBJ1-1
D: TRBD1
CDR3: CASSRYGTGNTEAFF
DNA: TGCGCCAGCAGCCGCTACGGGACAGGGAACACTGAAGCTTTCTTT

size: .
V: TRBV6-1
length: 16
J: TRBJ1-3
D: .
CDR3: CASSEALGAQGNTIYF
DNA: TGTGCCAGCAGTGAAGCACTGGGGGCACAAGGAAACACCATATATTTT

size: .
V: TRBV5-1
length: 14
J: TRBJ2-1
D: .
CDR3: CASQKGQVDNEQFF
DNA: TGCGCCAGCCAAAAGGGGCAGGTGGACAATGAGCAGTTCTTC

size: .
V: TRBV28
length: 14
J: TRBJ1-2
D: .
CDR3: CASSLNRGAGGYTF
DNA: TGTGCCAGCAGTTTAAATCGGGGGGCAGGGGGCTACACCTTC

size: .
V: TRBV30
length: 11
J: TRBJ1-6
D: .
CDR3: CAWSSLTTLHF
DNA: TGTGCCTGGAGTAGTCTAACCACCCTCCACTTT

size: .
V: TRBV18
length: 15
J: TRBJ2-7
D: TRBD2
CDR3: CASSPGLAGAYEQYF
DNA: TGTGCCAGCTCACCGGGGTTGGCGGGAGCCTACGAGCAGTACTTC

size: .
V: TRBV6-5
length: 14
J: TRBJ2-7
D: .
CDR3: CASKPPGGSYEQYF
DNA: TGTGCCAGCAAACCGCCCGGGGGCTCCTACGAGCAGTACTTC

size: .
V: TRBV5-5
length: 14
J: TRBJ1-4
D: TRBD1
CDR3: CASSLGQGTEKLFF
DNA: TGTGCCAGCAGCTTGGGACAGGGGACTGAAAAACTGTTTTTT

size: .
V: TRBV12-3/TRBV12-4
length: 13
J: TRBJ2-2
D: .
CDR3: CASSFRYTGELFF
DNA: TGTGCCAGCAGTTTTCGGTACACCGGGGAGCTGTTTTTT

size: .
V: TRBV24-1
length: 14
J: TRBJ1-2
D: TRBD1
CDR3: CATSRTGGNYGYTF
DNA: TGTGCCACCAGCCGGACAGGGGGGAACTATGGCTACACCTTC

size: .
V: TRBV4-3
length: 17
J: TRBJ2-2
D: TRBD2
CDR3: CASSQEGTSGSPGELFF
DNA: TGCGCCAGCAGCCAAGAGGGGACTAGCGGGAGTCCCGGGGAGCTGTTTTTT

size: .
V: TRBV6-5
length: 14
J: TRBJ1-2
D: TRBD1
CDR3: CASSPGQGNYGYTF
DNA: TGTGCCAGCAGCCCGGGACAGGGAAACTATGGCTACACCTTC

size: once
V: TRBV29-1
length: 12
J: TRBJ2-7
D: .
CDR3: CSVADASYEQYF
DNA: TGCAGCGTAGCGGACGCGTCCTACGAGCAGTACTTC

size: .
V: TRBV6-4
length: 13
J: TRBJ2-1
D: TRBD2
CDR3: CASSPGLVAEQFF
DNA: TGTGCCAGCAGCCCCGGACTAGTCGCTGAGCAGTTCTTC

size: .
V: TRBV6-5
length: 15
J: TRBJ1-3
D: TRBD1
CDR3: CASSRTSTGRNTIYF
DNA: TGTGCCAGCAGCCGTACATCGACAGGGCGGAACACCATATATTTT

size: .
V: TRBV9
length: 13
J: TRBJ1-1
D: .
CDR3: CASSGGIAPEAFF
DNA: TGTGCCAGCAGCGGAGGTATAGCCCCTGAAGCTTTCTTT

size: .
V: TRBV19
length: 16
J: TRBJ2-5
D: TRBD2
CDR3: CASSLGLAGVTETQYF
DNA: TGTGCCAGTAGCCTCGGACTAGCGGGAGTTACGGAGACCCAGTACTTC

size: .
V: TRBV28
length: 15
J: TRBJ1-6
D: TRBD1
CDR3: CASSSRTGYNSPLHF
DNA: TGTGCCAGCAGTTCGAGGACAGGTTATAATTCACCCCTCCACTTT

size: .
V: TRBV20-1
length: 17
J: TRBJ1-6
D: .
CDR3: CSASRGPTQRNNSPLHF
DNA: TGCAGTGCTAGTCGAGGGCCCACTCAGAGAAATAATTCACCCCTCCACTTT

size: .
V: TRBV5-1
length: 15
J: TRBJ1-5
D: .
CDR3: CASSLGQSSNQPQHF
DNA: TGCGCCAGCAGCTTGGGGCAGTCTAGCAATCAGCCCCAGCATTTT

size: .
V: TRBV20-1
length: 13
J: TRBJ1-1
D: .
CDR3: CSASPTRFLEAFF
DNA: TGCAGTGCTAGTCCGACAAGGTTTCTTGAAGCTTTCTTT